Listed below are T cell receptor beta chains from one sample, sequenced in a study of identical twins. TCRdb used MiXCR to reprocess the 5' RACE reads, holding one entry per CDR3 protein. The sample carries 550,000 to 800,000 distinct CDR3 sequences, roughly 6.6% recorded once. The same sample was also studied in work on yellow fever vaccine responses in identical twins.

Input material: PBMCs. Receptors originate from a woman younger than 30 in good health. CDR3s include the opening cysteine and the closing phenylalanine or tryptophan. Clone size, where shown, is once, few, many, or a class for clones that have expanded.

clone_size j_call v_call cdr3_aa
few TRBJ1-6 TRBV12-3/TRBV12-4 CASSSGTANSPLHF
- TRBJ1-2 TRBV11-2 CASSHTPGGGGYTF
many TRBJ1-2 TRBV12-3/TRBV12-4 CASSSGTGSGYTF
few TRBJ2-5 TRBV12-3/TRBV12-4 CASSFQGTNQETQYF
- TRBJ2-5 TRBV9 CASSVAIQETQYF
many TRBJ2-3 TRBV27 CASSSPSRPPDTQYF
- TRBJ2-7 TRBV20-1 CSARDSLSGPAYEQYF
few TRBJ1-1 TRBV3-1 CASSQAQVMNTEAFF
- TRBJ1-1 TRBV5-1 CASSTGQGILNTEAFF
many TRBJ1-6 TRBV4-2 CASSQAVERNSPLHF
few TRBJ2-2 TRBV6-1 CASSESSGSNTGELFF
few TRBJ1-5 TRBV6-1 CASSPQGPEWGQHF
- TRBJ2-7 TRBV11-2 CASSPGGWDEQYF
once TRBJ2-7 TRBV20-1 CCARQAPVLAGFEQYF
many TRBJ2-5 TRBV9 CASSVAAGVQETQYF
few TRBJ2-2 TRBV5-1 CASVGTSGTGELFF
- TRBJ2-2 TRBV3-1 CASSQEAGGGALKTGELFF
few TRBJ1-4 TRBV6-1 CASSVDEANEKLFF
- TRBJ2-2 TRBV11-2 CASSLAFTGEGAGELFF
few TRBJ2-4 TRBV20-1 CSARTSGGVNIQYF
few TRBJ2-3 TRBV28 CASSRYRGDTQYF
few TRBJ1-2 TRBV6-2/TRBV6-3 CASSYTSGTDYGYTF
many TRBJ2-1 TRBV29-1 CSATRDPGQFF
few TRBJ2-6 TRBV10-3 CAISTTEKDSGANVLTF
many TRBJ2-2 TRBV12-3/TRBV12-4 CASSPRRSSRDGELFF
- TRBJ2-3 TRBV5-1 CASSLRGRAADTQYF
many TRBJ2-2 TRBV4-1 CASSQESWIAGGSTGELFF
- TRBJ2-1 TRBV5-6 CASSSMRSSYNEQFF
- TRBJ2-6 TRBV12-5 CASGLQGAGANVLTF
- TRBJ2-5 TRBV10-3 CAISESGPRDGETQYF
few TRBJ2-3 TRBV20-1 CSATDHTDTQYF